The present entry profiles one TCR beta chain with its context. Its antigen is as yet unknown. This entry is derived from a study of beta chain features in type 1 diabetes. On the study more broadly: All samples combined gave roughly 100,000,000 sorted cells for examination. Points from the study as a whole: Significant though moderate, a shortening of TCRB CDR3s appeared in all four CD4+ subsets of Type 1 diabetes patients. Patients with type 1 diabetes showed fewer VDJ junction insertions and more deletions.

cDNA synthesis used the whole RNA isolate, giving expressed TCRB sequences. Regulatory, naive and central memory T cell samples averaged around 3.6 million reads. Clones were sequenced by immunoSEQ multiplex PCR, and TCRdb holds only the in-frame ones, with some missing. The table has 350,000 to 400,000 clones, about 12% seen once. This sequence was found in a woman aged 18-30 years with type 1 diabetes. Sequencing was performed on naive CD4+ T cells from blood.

This CDR3 is CASSFAGGPYEQYF. In DNA form, the CDR3 reads TGTGCCAGCAGCTTTGCGGGGGGGCCGTACGAGCAGTACTTC. V is TRBV7-2 and J is TRBJ2-7, with TRBD2 matching over 9 bases. Trimming at V came to 3 bases and at J to 4 bases, leaving 4 bases not matched to a gene. This CDR3 is built from 14 residues. Germline V gene data show CDR1 as SGHTA and CDR2 as FQGNSA. The full variable domain, with the rest looked up from reference TRBV7-2 and TRBJ2-7, is GAGVSQSPSNKVTEKGKDVELRCDPISGHTALYWYRQSLGQGLEFLIYFQGNSAPDKSGLPSDRFSAERTGGSVSTLTIQRTQQEDSAVYLCASSFAGGPYEQYFGPGTRLTVT.